The present TCR beta chain was sequenced within a study of T cells in Graves' hyperthyroidism and ophthalmopathy (dated by TCRdb to 2018 to 2020). Concerning the study at large: Peripheral blood was sampled at the time of initial diagnosis, prior to any treatment. Thyroid tissue and blood T-cell repertoires from six or seven Graves' hyperthyroidism patients were also compared in the study. To identify distinguishing TCR V-J signatures, a discovery cohort of about a hundred patients was used, comprising 40 to 45 with Graves' ophthalmopathy and about 59 with stable Graves' hyperthyroidism. For training and testing, the 80 to 100 patients in the discovery cohort were randomly divided in a 7:3 ratio. Prospective prediction of ophthalmopathy was tested in an independent validation cohort of about 19 hyperthyroidism patients and around 16 patients who later progressed to ophthalmopathy. After blood sampling, hyperthyroidism patients were treated with methimazole at a starting dose of 30 mg daily, and ophthalmopathy patients were treated with high-dose intravenous methylprednisolone. According to the paper, TCR Vbeta CDR3 sequencing was carried out on roughly 130 peripheral blood samples, which came from under 50 ophthalmopathy, approximately 78 hyperthyroidism and roughly 17 progressor patients.

Graves' hyperthyroidism was defined as stable when no progression to ophthalmopathy occurred over 18 months of follow-up. Hyperthyroidism patients were newly diagnosed, with disease duration under 2 months, and aged 18 to 65 years. Patients with uncontrolled infections, other autoimmune diseases, pregnancy or lactation were excluded. Diagnoses were established on the basis of clinical symptoms, serum thyroxine and TRAb, thyroid ultrasound, and orbital computed tomography. PBMCs were isolated from around 10 ml of fresh peripheral blood by Ficoll-Paque density gradient centrifugation. Total RNA was extracted using Trizol reagent, and RNA quality was assessed on an Agilent 2100 Bioanalyzer. Taken from cysteine to phenylalanine, the CDR3 has 14 residues. The read is trimmed to its CDR3 DNA, 42 bases read in frame from base 1. CDR1 and CDR2 were assigned from the germline V gene as ENHRY and SYGVKD. Trimming leaves V shorter by 6 bases and J shorter by 1 base, with the junction holding 4 bases beyond the gene matches.

The TCR beta CDR3 regions were amplified from the RNA transcripts. The TCR CDR3 was subjected to a first round of RT-PCR using the HTBI primer set and the Qiagen OneStep RT-PCR kit. A second multiplex PCR round built the libraries, followed by size selection and purification. Paired-end sequencing of the libraries was performed with 100 bp reads on an Illumina HiSeq2000. Processing in the source paper ran as follows. SOAPnuke was used to process the raw data, throwing out any read that contained adapters or uncalled bases, had a mean Phred below 15, or lacked an exact constant-primer or identifier match. COPE v1.2.5 was used to merge high-quality paired reads, and clonotypes were defined as unique nucleotide sequences. MiTCR v1.1 was used to align the clonotypes against IMGT TRBV, TRBD and TRBJ reference segments. Only V-J combinations with frequency above 0.0001, covering about 99% of repertoires, were analysed. The TCS score was defined as the ratio of F50 (clonal expansion) to E x V (chaos), calculated using BLOSUM62-based TCRdist between CDR3 peptides within each V-J. Welch's t-statistics and random forest reduced roughly 500 V-J features to 13, which were used in a naive Bayes classifier (R e1071). The raw public data were reprocessed by TCRdb itself: fastp quality trimming at Q25, MiXCR clonotype calling, in-frame beta chains only. For every CDR3 protein sequence, its rows merge into one entry that carries the most common genes and DNA. The V and J calls were not made by the authors but by TCRdb's processing. Across this sample there are roughly 380,000 distinct CDR3 sequences, with about 15% seen only once. The leading ten clones occupy 11% of the sample.

A remark on this clonotype: What antigen it recognizes has not been identified. The input lacks base qualities; no much larger clone sits a single base away.

The investigation overall reported the following: In cross-validation, a model built on a 13 V-J signature told ophthalmopathy apart from stable hyperthyroidism with about 90% sensitivity and around 81% specificity, and in testing the same model reached 80%/75%. Blood samples also contained most of the expanded thyroid clonotypes (frequency above 0.001), which suggests that blood repertoires may reflect thyroid immune responses. In validation, the model predicted progression to ophthalmopathy a median of about 6 months before onset, with 70% to 71% sensitivity and roughly 77% specificity. No statistical method was used to fix the sample size in advance, and group allocation was not hidden from the investigators.

The receptor's source is a woman aged 55 to 70 with Graves' hyperthyroidism. In this chain, TRBV10-3 is recombined with TRBJ1-1, with 8 central nucleotides matching TRBD1. Sequencing was carried out using blood. The CDR3 protein: CAISSDRGNTEAFF. DNA sequence: TGTGCCATCAGCTCCGACAGGGGGAACACTGAAGCTTTCTTT.